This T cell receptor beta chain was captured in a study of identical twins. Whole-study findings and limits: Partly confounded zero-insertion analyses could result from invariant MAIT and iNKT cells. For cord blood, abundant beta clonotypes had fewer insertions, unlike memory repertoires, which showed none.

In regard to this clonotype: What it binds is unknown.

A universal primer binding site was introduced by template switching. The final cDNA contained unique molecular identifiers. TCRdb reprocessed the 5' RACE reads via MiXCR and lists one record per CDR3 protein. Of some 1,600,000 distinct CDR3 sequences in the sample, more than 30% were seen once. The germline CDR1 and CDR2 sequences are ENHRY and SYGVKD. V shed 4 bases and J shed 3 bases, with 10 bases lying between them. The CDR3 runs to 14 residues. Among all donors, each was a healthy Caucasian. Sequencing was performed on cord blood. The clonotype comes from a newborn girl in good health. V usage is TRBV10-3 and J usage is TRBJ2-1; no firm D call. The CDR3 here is CAISGQSLYNEQFF. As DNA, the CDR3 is TGTGCCATCAGTGGTCAAAGCCTCTACAATGAGCAGTTCTTC.